This entry lists 8 T cell receptor beta chains sequenced from one sample in a study of T cell clonality in common variable immunodeficiency. Study conclusions and caveats: Reportedly, TCR beta sequences from common variable immunodeficiency showed fewer deletions and N-nucleotide insertions.

The method was immunoSEQ multiplex PCR; TCRdb's version includes in-frame clones alone and lacks a portion of them. In total the sample includes approximately 28,000 clones, none of them seen once. These TCRs' antigens remain unknown. Sequenced input: peripheral blood mononuclear cells. These receptors originate from a human donor with common variable immunodeficiency.

This clone was seen at least ten times. CDR3 in amino acids: CASSLQSLSSYNEQFF. CDR3 DNA (partial): TGTGCCAGCAGCCTTCAGTCCCTGAGCTCCTACAATGAG. The rearrangement uses TRBV7-8 and TRBJ2-1, with unresolved D. With the read ending 3 residues before the CDR3 end, the germline J gene is used to fill in that end. Trimming cost V 5 bases and J 0 bases, with 14 bases left between them. The CDR3 has 16 amino acids. Germline CDR1 SGHVS, CDR2 FQNEAQ.

About this clone: From the germline J gene comes the end of the CDR3, since the read stops 3 residues before it. The chain couples TRBV7-9 to TRBJ2-1; TRBD2 matches at 7 bases. There are 15 residues in the CDR3. Germline CDR1 and CDR2: SEHNR and FQNEAQ (reference sequence). V was pared by 2 bases and J by 4 bases, with 5 bases of the junction left unmatched. Incomplete CDR3 DNA: TGTGCCAGCAGCTTATGGCTAGCGGATTACAATGAG. Translation gives CASSLWLADYNE. The entire CDR3 sequence reads CASSLWLADYNEQFF. The variable domain in full, with the rest retrieved from reference TRBV7-9 and TRBJ2-1, is DTGVSQNPRHKITKRGQNVTFRCDPISEHNRLYWYRQTLGQGPEFLTYFQNEAQLEKSRLLSDRFSAERPKGSFSTLEIQRTEQGDSAMYLCASSLWLADYNEQFFGPGTRLTVL.

This clone was counted between two and nine times. The DNA ends 3 residues before the CDR3 does, and the rest of the CDR3 is filled in from the germline J gene. This chain links TRBV29-1 with TRBJ2-3; 7 bases are a match to TRBD1. Per germline, CDR1 SQVTM and CDR2 ANQGSEA. V lost 7 bases to trimming and J lost 7 bases; unmatched junction nucleotides: 8. The CDR3 covers 12 residues. The part of the CDR3 DNA that was read is TGCAGCGGTGAGGGACAGTCTAATACG. Residues: CSGEGQSNT. In full, the CDR3 reads CSGEGQSNTQYF.

This clone came up many times. The CDR3 region is CASSPQRGMDTEAFF. The sequenced CDR3 bases are TGTGCCAGCTCACCACAGCGGGGTATGGACACTGAA. The V call is TRBV18, the J call TRBJ1-1, with D unresolved. Read coverage stops 3 residues before the CDR3 terminus; the germline J gene supplies the remainder. The germline V gene has CDR1 KGHSH and CDR2 LQKENI. This CDR3 is 15 amino acids long. V dropped 1 base and J dropped 3 bases, with 12 bases sitting between them. The variable domain in full, completed from reference TRBV18 and TRBJ1-1, reads NAGVMQNPRHLVRRRGQEARLRCSPMKGHSHVYWYRQLPEEGLKFMVYLQKENIIDESGMPKERFSAEFPKEGPSILRIQQVVRGDSAAYFCASSPQRGMDTEAFFGQGTRLTVV.

In this sample, this clone turned up many times. The read is 3 residues too short to cover the CDR3 end, so that end is filled in from the germline J gene. V usage is TRBV13 and J usage is TRBJ2-5; D is perhaps TRBD2 (6 bases). The CDR3 extends over 12 amino acids. With 6 bases removed from V and 5 bases from J, the gap between germline ends came to 10 bases. From germline, CDR1 is PRHDT and CDR2 FYEKMQ (reference sequence). The CDR3 spells CASRGLRETQYF. CDR3 DNA (partial): TGTGCCAGCAGGGGACTCCGGGAGACC.

This clone was seen a handful of times. The CDR3 end is not reached by the read, which stops 3 residues before it; the germline J gene fills it in. The V gene is TRBV19, the J gene TRBJ1-1; maybe TRBD1 (6 bases). Germline CDR1 LNHDA, CDR2 SQIVND (reference sequence). This CDR3 has 15 residues. The V end lost 0 bases, the J end lost 5 bases, and 13 bases lay between the germline ends. The CDR3 bases that were read are TGTGCCAGTAGTATAGATTACACGACAGGAACTGAA. This gives the protein CASSIDYTTGTE. The whole CDR3 protein reads CASSIDYTTGTEAFF.

For this clone: The read stops 3 residues short of the end of the CDR3; the missing end is completed from the germline J gene. This chain links TRBV2 with TRBJ2-1; 9 bases map to TRBD2. The ends lost 7 bases at V and 9 bases at J; junction bases unmatched: 4. The CDR3 consists of 12 residues. Germline CDR1 is SNHLY and CDR2 is FYNNEI. The CDR3 loop reads CASIGSGSEQFF. The sequenced part of the CDR3 DNA is TGTGCCAGCATAGGTAGCGGGAGTGAG.

This clone was detected only a few times. The read gets to within 3 residues of the CDR3 end, and the germline J gene fills in the rest. The V gene is TRBV13, the J gene TRBJ2-2, with D maybe TRBD2 (5 bases). The CDR3 spans 13 residues. Germline lookup yields CDR1 PRHDT and CDR2 FYEKMQ (reference sequence). V lost 7 bases, J lost 5 bases, and 11 bases lay in between. CDR3 DNA (partial): TGTGCCAGCACGGGGTCAGTAACCGGGGAG. Translating it yields CASTGSVTGE. The whole CDR3 protein reads CASTGSVTGELFF. Variable domain in full (rest from reference TRBV13 and TRBJ2-2): AAGVIQSPRHLIKEKRETATLKCYPIPRHDTVYWYQQGPGQDPQFLISFYEKMQSDKGSIPDRFSAQQFSDYHSELNMSSLELGDSALYFCASTGSVTGELFFGEGSRLTVL.